This T cell receptor (beta chain) was sequenced during a study of chemoradiotherapy in HPV16-positive cancers. Study at large: A couple of HPV16-positive patients' cells yielded candidate HPV-specific clones and common motifs. Findings and limits, study-wide: Non-HPV-specific T cells did not expand in tumors during treatment, whereas candidate HPV-specific clones and E7-related motifs did. HPV-responsive T-cell expansion during chemoradiotherapy was linked to improved recurrence-free survival in HPV16-positive patients.

Sequencing was performed with immunoSEQ multiplex PCR; in TCRdb, only in-frame clones are kept and a portion is missing. The table records 30,000 to 45,000 clones, 80% of them present only once. Over chemoradiotherapy, repertoires were sampled more than once. Germline V gene data show CDR1 as MNHEY and CDR2 as SMNVEV (reference sequence). V lost 4 bases and J 0 bases, leaving 11 bases between the germline ends. The CDR3 loop spans 15 amino acids. Of note for this clone: The antigen remains unidentified.

The gene calls are TRBV27 and TRBJ2-3; D assignment may be TRBD1 or TRBD2 (6 bases each). The receptor comes from a human donor with HPV-associated anogenital cancer. The sequencing used blood, collected from a patient who underwent chemoradiotherapy. The CDR3 region is CASSSGATSTDTQYF. CDR3 in DNA: TGTGCCAGCAGTTCGGGGGCCACTAGCACAGATACGCAGTATTTT.